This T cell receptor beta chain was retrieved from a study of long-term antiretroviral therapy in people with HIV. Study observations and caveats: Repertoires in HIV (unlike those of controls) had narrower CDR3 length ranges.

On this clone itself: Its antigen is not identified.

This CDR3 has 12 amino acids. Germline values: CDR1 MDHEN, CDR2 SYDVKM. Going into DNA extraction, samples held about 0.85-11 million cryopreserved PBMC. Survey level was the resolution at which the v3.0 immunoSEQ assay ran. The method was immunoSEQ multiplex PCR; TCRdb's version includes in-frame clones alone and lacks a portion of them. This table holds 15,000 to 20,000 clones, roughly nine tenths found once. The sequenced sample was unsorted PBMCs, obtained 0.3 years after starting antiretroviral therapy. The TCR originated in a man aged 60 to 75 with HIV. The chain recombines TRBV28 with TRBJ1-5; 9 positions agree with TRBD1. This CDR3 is CTTGTGLQPQHF. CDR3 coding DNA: TGTACCACCGGGACAGGGCTCCAGCCCCAGCATTTT.